Each of the 27 T cell receptor beta chains below was sequenced from the same sample in a study of identical twins. A single record per CDR3 protein comes from TCRdb applying MiXCR to the 5' RACE reads. The profile shows about 730,000 distinct CDR3 sequences, 21% of them singletons. These same data were also listed under a study on T cells expressing NK-cell markers.

The sample taken for sequencing was PBMCs. The origin of the receptors is a woman aged 18-35 years in good health.

This clonotype was found many times. This sequence joins TRBV19 and TRBJ2-7; 7 bases map to TRBD1. The CDR3 length is 14 residues. The germline CDR1 and CDR2 sequences are LNHDA and SQIVND (reference sequence). With 7 bases clipped from V and 0 bases from J, the junction kept 6 bases outside the gene matches. The CDR3, as DNA: TGTGCCAGTAAAATACAGGGGAGCTCCTACGAGCAGTACTTC. It yields the protein CASKIQGSSYEQYF.

The V and J genes are TRBV20-1 and TRBJ2-7, with D tentatively TRBD1 or TRBD2 (5 bases each). The CDR3 is 12 residues long. CDR1 is DFQATT and CDR2 is SNEGSKA in the germline V gene (reference sequence). V shed 6 bases and J shed 6 bases, with 15 bases lying between them. CDR3: CSAPGTASEQYF. CDR3 nucleotides: TGCAGTGCACCCGGGACGGCCTCCGAGCAGTACTTC.

This clonotype was counted many times. This sequence joins TRBV7-9 and TRBJ1-2, with a possible D match to TRBD1 (5 bases). The germline V gene has CDR1 SEHNR and CDR2 FQNEAQ (reference sequence). The germline V and J ends were trimmed by 0 bases and 4 bases, with 9 bases remaining between them. The CDR3 runs 14 residues. CDR3 bases: TGTGCCAGCAGCTTAGCGGGGGGACCCTATGGCTACACCTTC. Translating it yields CASSLAGGPYGYTF. Combining the CDR3 with reference TRBV7-9 and TRBJ1-2 gives the whole variable domain DTGVSQNPRHKITKRGQNVTFRCDPISEHNRLYWYRQTLGQGPEFLTYFQNEAQLEKSRLLSDRFSAERPKGSFSTLEIQRTEQGDSAMYLCASSLAGGPYGYTFGSGTRLTVV.

J is TRBJ2-3 and V is TRBV29-1; TRBD1 matches 7 bases. Germline V gene sequence: CDR1 SQVTM, CDR2 ANQGSEA. The CDR3 length is 13 residues. The trim removed 7 bases at V and 1 base at J, leaving 5 bases unmatched. CDR3 sequence (DNA): TGCAGCGCCAACAGGGGTGGCACAGATACGCAGTATTTT. This codes for CSANRGGTDTQYF.

The table lists this clonotype with a few counts. This chain links TRBV5-1 with TRBJ2-3, with TRBD1 matching over 12 bases. J gave up 5 bases and V 8 bases, and 9 bases lay outside the gene matches. The CDR3 is 15 residues long. Germline V gene data show CDR1 as SGHRS and CDR2 as YFSETQ. CDR3 nucleotide sequence: TGCGCCAGTGCCCCGGGACAGGGGGCTATAGATACGCAGTATTTT. Amino acid sequence: CASAPGQGAIDTQYF.

The table lists this clonotype with a few counts. This sequence joins TRBV7-2 and TRBJ2-1; D unresolved. CDR1 and CDR2 from the germline V gene are SGHTA and FQGNSA. With 7 bases removed from V and 1 base from J, the gap between germline ends came to 11 bases. The CDR3 consists of 14 residues. The CDR3, as DNA: TGTGCCAGCACCCAAACACGGTCCTACAATGAGCAGTTCTTC. Translating it yields CASTQTRSYNEQFF.

This clonotype was observed a few times. The chain links TRBV9 to TRBJ1-1; tentatively, D is TRBD1 (6 bases). Germline V gives CDR1 SGDLS, CDR2 YYNGEE. The CDR3 covers 14 residues. The germline V and J ends were trimmed by 0 bases and 1 base, with 7 bases remaining between them. The CDR3 protein is CASSVEGGNTEAFF. CDR3 DNA sequence: TGTGCCAGCAGCGTAGAGGGGGGGAACACTGAAGCTTTCTTT.

The CDR3 region is CATSRDLAGNQPQHF. CDR3 nucleotide sequence: TGTGCCACCAGCAGAGACTTGGCTGGCAATCAGCCCCAGCATTTT. The V call is TRBV15, the J call TRBJ1-5; no clear D gene. The germline gives CDR1 LNHNV, CDR2 YYDKDF (reference sequence). The CDR3 extends over 15 amino acids. V lost 0 bases to trimming and J lost 2 bases, with 8 bases between them.

This clonotype showed up just a few times. The chain joins TRBV7-9 to TRBJ2-2, with D hard to call. The CDR3 length is 12 residues. CDR1 and CDR2 (germline): SEHNR, FQNEAQ (reference sequence). The germline V and J ends were trimmed by 10 bases and 1 base, with 7 bases remaining between them. The CDR3 spells CAIPQNTGELFF. The CDR3 coding sequence is TGTGCCATTCCGCAGAACACCGGGGAGCTGTTTTTT.

There are a few counts of this clonotype. The genes are TRBV20-1 and TRBJ1-2; TRBD1 matches 10 bases. This CDR3 contains 12 residues. V was pared by 5 bases and J by 8 bases, with 5 bases of the junction left unmatched. Germline V gene sequence: CDR1 DFQATT, CDR2 SNEGSKA (reference sequence). The CDR3 is CSASGTGAGYTF. Here the CDR3 DNA reads TGCAGTGCTTCCGGGACAGGGGCCGGCTACACCTTC.

This clonotype showed up just a few times. The rearrangement uses TRBV12-3 or TRBV12-4 and TRBJ2-7; D not resolved. Trimming stripped 5 bases from V and 6 bases from J, with 14 bases between. The CDR3 is 13 residues long. CDR3 protein: CASSTLRLGEQYF. The CDR3 region has the DNA TGTGCCAGCAGTACCCTAAGGCTGGGCGAGCAGTACTTC.

CDR3 DNA sequence: TGCAGTGCTAGTGCGACAGGTTCCTATAATTCACCCCTCCACTTT. Amino acid sequence: CSASATGSYNSPLHF. The chain has TRBV20-1 and TRBJ1-6; tentative D call: TRBD1 (6 bases). V lost 3 bases and J 1 base, leaving 10 bases between the germline ends. This CDR3 region has 15 residues. CDR1 DFQATT and CDR2 SNEGSKA come from the germline V gene (reference sequence).

In its sample, this clonotype was seen a few times. The V gene is TRBV29-1, the J gene TRBJ1-5, with D perhaps matching TRBD1 (6 bases). The CDR3 consists of 13 residues. The germline V gene encodes CDR1 SQVTM and CDR2 ANQGSEA. V was shortened by 7 bases and J by 5 bases, with 15 bases between the two germline ends. The CDR3 bases are TGCAGCGCTAGAGGGGGATTTGATCAGCCCCAGCATTTT. Encoded protein: CSARGGFDQPQHF.

This clonotype was found a few times. The V gene is TRBV5-6, the J gene TRBJ2-1; D gene ambiguous. The CDR3 is made up of 15 amino acids. Per the germline V gene, CDR1 is SGHDT and CDR2 is YYEEEE. Deletions cut 2 bases from V and 0 bases from J, with 9 bases between. DNA of the CDR3: TGTGCCAGCAGCTTCTTTTGGAGCTCCTACAATGAGCAGTTCTTC. This codes for CASSFFWSSYNEQFF.

The V and J genes are TRBV7-2 and TRBJ2-3, with 7 bases aligning to TRBD2. V lost 5 bases to trimming and J lost 6 bases; unmatched junction nucleotides: 5. Germline CDR1 reads SGHTA; CDR2 reads FQGNSA. The CDR3 loop spans 13 amino acids. DNA for the CDR3: TGTGCCAGCAGCCAGGCGGGAGAGGATACGCAGTATTTT. Translation gives CASSQAGEDTQYF.

This chain uses TRBV11-2 with TRBJ2-7, with 7 bases identical to TRBD1. The CDR3 has 15 amino acids. Trimming cost V 0 bases and J 7 bases; bases outside gene matches: 9. Per germline, CDR1 SGHAT and CDR2 FQNNGV. The CDR3 coding sequence is TGTGCCAGCAGCTTAGACCCAGACAGGGTTCGAGAGCAGTACTTC. Encoded protein: CASSLDPDRVREQYF.

The chain joins TRBV7-8 to TRBJ2-2; D is unresolved. There are 16 residues in the CDR3. CDR1 and CDR2 (germline): SGHVS, FQNEAQ. Between the trimmed V and J ends, which lost 5 bases and 9 bases, there was a span of 22 bases. CDR3 DNA sequence: TGTGCCAGCAGCACGCCGACCTCGACCCAAGGCCGGGAGCTGTTTTTT. This translates into CASSTPTSTQGRELFF.

V gene TRBV20-1 combines with J gene TRBJ2-1; 10 bases map to TRBD1. The length of the CDR3 is 15 residues. Germline CDR1 reads DFQATT; CDR2 reads SNEGSKA (reference sequence). V lost 0 bases and J lost 9; bases outside the gene matches: 8. CDR3 coding DNA: TGCAGTGCTAGAGATTCCGGGACAGGGGTTAGTGAGCAGTTCTTC. It is translated as CSARDSGTGVSEQFF.

CDR3 sequence: CSARVAGVNRNEQFF. In DNA, the CDR3 is TGCAGTGCTAGAGTAGCGGGGGTGAATAGGAATGAGCAGTTCTTC. V is TRBV20-1 and J is TRBJ2-1, with 9 bases fitting TRBD2. Germline V gene data show CDR1 as DFQATT and CDR2 as SNEGSKA (reference sequence). This CDR3 region has 15 residues. After removal of 1 base from V and 7 bases from J, the junction contained 8 bases not matched to a gene.

This clonotype was observed a handful of times. V is TRBV6-2 or TRBV6-3 and J is TRBJ2-7; D gene unclear. The germline V gene has CDR1 MNHEY and CDR2 SVGEGT. V shed 4 bases and J shed 0 bases, with 10 bases lying between them. The CDR3 is 14 amino acids. In nucleotides, the CDR3 is TGTGCCAGCAGTTCGTGGGGAACCTCCTACGAGCAGTACTTC. This sequence encodes CASSSWGTSYEQYF.

This clonotype appeared a single time. The chain couples TRBV19 to TRBJ2-1; 8 bases agree with TRBD1. The germline CDR1 and CDR2 sequences are LNHDA and SQIVND (reference sequence). This CDR3 is 13 amino acids long. Trimming removed 5 bases from V and 8 bases from J; junction bases left unmatched: 5. The CDR3 DNA sequence: TGTGCCAGTAGTGGACAGGGTAGCTATGAGCAGTTCTTC. Its translation is CASSGQGSYEQFF. The complete variable domain, with remaining parts taken from reference TRBV19 and TRBJ2-1, reads DGGITQSPKYLFRKEGQNVTLSCEQNLNHDAMYWYRQDPGQGLRLIYYSQIVNDFQKGDIAEGYSVSREKKESFPLTVTSAQKNPTAFYLCASSGQGSYEQFFGPGTRLTVL.

The table lists this clonotype with a few counts. The rearrangement links TRBV7-2 to TRBJ2-7; D gene ambiguous. The germline V gene has CDR1 SGHTA and CDR2 FQGNSA. This CDR3 is built from 12 residues. With 4 bases removed from V and 6 bases from J, the gap between germline ends came to 10 bases. The CDR3 loop reads CASSSLFAEQYF. The CDR3 nucleotides read TGTGCCAGCAGCTCATTATTTGCCGAGCAGTACTTC.

This clonotype came up many times. This rearrangement joins TRBV29-1 to TRBJ1-1; the D is unclear. Germline values: CDR1 SQVTM, CDR2 ANQGSEA. V gave up 6 bases and J gave up 0 bases, with 17 bases separating them. The CDR3 totals 15 residues. DNA of the CDR3: TGCAGCGTAGACACAACCGCTACCATGAACACTGAAGCTTTCTTT. Encoded protein: CSVDTTATMNTEAFF.

The J gene is TRBJ2-7, the V gene TRBV7-3, with D perhaps matching TRBD2 (6 bases). CDR3 length: 14 residues. CDR1 is SGHTA and CDR2 is FQGTGA in the germline V gene. The V end was cut by 5 bases, the J end by 4 bases, with 15 bases between. The CDR3 region is CASSPELGGYEQYF. DNA for the CDR3: TGTGCCAGCAGCCCTGAACTGGGAGGTTACGAGCAGTACTTC.

The chain couples TRBV9 to TRBJ2-7; no clear D gene. CDR1 is SGDLS, CDR2 YYNGEE, per germline. The length of the CDR3 is 13 residues. Deletions cut 3 bases from V and 0 bases from J, with 7 bases between. The CDR3 DNA reads as TGTGCCAGCAGCGACCCGAGCTCCTACGAGCAGTACTTC. This gives the protein CASSDPSSYEQYF. Complete variable domain (other parts from reference TRBV9 and TRBJ2-7): DSGVTQTPKHLITATGQRVTLRCSPRSGDLSVYWYQQSLDQGLQFLIQYYNGEERAKGNILERFSAQQFPDLHSELNLSSLELGDSALYFCASSDPSSYEQYFGPGTRLTVT.

This clonotype was picked up a small number of times. This CDR3 is CAISESTRLGYTF. As DNA, the CDR3 is TGTGCCATCAGTGAGTCCACCCGTTTGGGCTACACCTTC. The chain has TRBV10-3 and TRBJ1-2; D gene uncertain. The germline V gene has CDR1 ENHRY and CDR2 SYGVKD. V lost 0 bases, J lost 8 bases, and 10 bases lay in between. This CDR3 spans 13 amino acids.

This clonotype has only a few counts. This CDR3 reads CASSLRSQSNEQFF. CDR3 nucleotides: TGCGCCAGCAGCTTAAGAAGCCAGAGCAATGAGCAGTTCTTC. V and J are TRBV5-1 and TRBJ2-1; D uncertain. The CDR3 covers 14 residues. V lost 2 bases to trimming and J lost 6 bases, with 12 bases between them. Germline V gives CDR1 SGHRS, CDR2 YFSETQ.